This T cell receptor beta chain was observed in a study of cytomegalovirus exposure and HLA in healthy donors. Study-wide background: From HLA-typed donors, an early data release held roughly 89 million unique TCRs. Study-wide findings and caveats: In a later analysis, HLA-associated beta chains showed higher expansion and lower generation probabilities than comparable chains. Confirmation was obtained in vitro that a few CMV-associated chains are specific for CMV antigens.

This PCR relied on a set of 60 Vbeta primers and 13 Jbeta primers. TCRdb keeps only in-frame clones here, not all; method: immunoSEQ multiplex PCR. Of about 130,000 clones listed, 65% to 85% were seen once; the top ten hold 3.5% to 4%. Germline CDR1 is SGHRS and CDR2 is YFSETQ. The V gene lost 8 bases and the J gene lost 10 bases, with 12 bases spanning the gap. The CDR3 length is 10 residues. As regards this clone: Antigen specificity is unknown.

The source material was PBMCs. The receptor's source is a man younger than 35 in good health and CMV-seropositive. This chain uses TRBV5-1 with TRBJ1-2; D is uncertain. For the CDR3, the DNA is TGCGCCAGGGAGGCACTTTCCTACACCTTC. This encodes CAREALSYTF.